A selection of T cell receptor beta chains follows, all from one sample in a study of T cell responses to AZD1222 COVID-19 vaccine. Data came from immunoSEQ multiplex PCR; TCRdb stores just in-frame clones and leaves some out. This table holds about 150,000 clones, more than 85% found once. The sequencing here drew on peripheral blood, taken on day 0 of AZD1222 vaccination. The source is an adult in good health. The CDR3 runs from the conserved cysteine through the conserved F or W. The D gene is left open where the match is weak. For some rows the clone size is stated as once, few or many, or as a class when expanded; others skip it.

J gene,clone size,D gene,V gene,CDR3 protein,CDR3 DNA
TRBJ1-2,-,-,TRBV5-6,CASSLSGGGYTF,TGTGCCAGCAGCTTGTCAGGTGGCGGCTACACCTTC
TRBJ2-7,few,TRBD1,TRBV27,CASSLGTGAEQYF,TGTGCCAGCAGTTTGGGGACAGGGGCCGAGCAGTACTTC
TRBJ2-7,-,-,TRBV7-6,CASSLGRSTLQYF,TGTGCCAGCAGCTTAGGAAGAAGCACACTGCAGTACTTC
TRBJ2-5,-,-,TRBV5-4,CASSWGTRETQYF,TGTGCCAGCAGCTGGGGGACAAGGGAGACCCAGTACTTC
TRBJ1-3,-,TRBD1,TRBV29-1,CSVVGETGPGNTIYF,TGCAGCGTTGTGGGTGAGACAGGGCCCGGAAACACCATATATTTT
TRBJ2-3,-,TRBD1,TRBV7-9,CASSLGQGPDTQYF,TGTGCCAGCAGCCTCGGACAGGGCCCAGATACGCAGTATTTT
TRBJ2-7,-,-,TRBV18,CASSSGTYEQYF,TGTGCCAGCTCAAGCGGAACCTACGAGCAGTACTTC
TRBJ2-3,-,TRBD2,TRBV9,CASSVGAGESGTQYF,TGTGCCAGCAGCGTCGGGGCGGGAGAGTCGGGTACGCAGTATTTT
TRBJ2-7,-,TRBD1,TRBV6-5,CASSSYGTGDYEQYF,TGTGCCAGCAGTAGCTATGGGACAGGGGACTACGAGCAGTACTTC
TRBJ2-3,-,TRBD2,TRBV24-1,CATSEGGRPTGDTQYF,TGTGCCACCAGTGAAGGCGGGAGGCCAACAGGGGATACGCAGTATTTT
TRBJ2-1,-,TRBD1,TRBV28,CASSVPGQGKNEQFF,TGTGCCAGCAGCGTACCAGGACAGGGTAAGAATGAGCAGTTCTTC